Included here is one TCR beta chain sequence, with context. Its antigen is currently unknown. MiXCR was run by TCRdb on the reads, yielding one entry per CDR3 protein. The table has hundreds of thousands of distinct CDR3 sequences, roughly 15% seen once; the top ten hold around 12%. This sample is drawn from a study of T cell repertoires in cytomegalovirus infection. Study-wide context: It can be stated that public TCR beta signatures indicated CMV infection as well as a matching HLA type.

Study-level points and caveats: HLA-C-restricted, CMV-specific TCR beta clonotypes were dominant ex vivo.

The CDR3 consists of 16 residues. Losses at the gene ends were 0 bases for V and 4 bases for J; bases not matched to a gene: 7. Germline V CDR1 and CDR2: SGHVS, FNYEAQ. This receptor was taken from a human donor in good health (CMV status not recorded). Some clones in this sample may be carry-over from other donors' samples. This rearrangement joins TRBV7-6 to TRBJ1-2; 8 bases match TRBD1. The source material was PBMCs. Here the CDR3 DNA reads TGTGCCAGCAGCTTAGCTGGACAGGGAGAAATCTATGGCTACACCTTC. It specifies CASSLAGQGEIYGYTF.